One and the same sample provided the 13 T cell receptor beta chains below, sequenced in a study of blood T cell repertoires in COVID-19. TCRdb's table, derived via immunoSEQ multiplex PCR, lists solely in-frame clones and lacks some. The sample lists about 280,000 clones; approximately 80% were seen once. The source material was PBMCs or T cells enriched from blood (not recorded which). These receptors originate from a middle-aged man who had been exposed to COVID-19.

V usage is TRBV5-8 and J usage is TRBJ2-3; tentative D call: TRBD1 (6 bases). The CDR3 loop spans 14 amino acids. CDR1 is SGHTS and CDR2 is YDEGEE in the germline V gene. Trimming removed 1 base from V and 3 bases from J, with 9 bases in between. As DNA, the CDR3 is TGTGCCAGCAGCTTGTGGGGGCGGACAGATACGCAGTATTTT. Its protein is CASSLWGRTDTQYF.

The genes are TRBV4-2 and TRBJ2-1; D is perhaps TRBD2 (6 bases). The CDR3 is made up of 14 amino acids. Trimming shortened V by 8 bases and J by 2 bases, and 13 bases separated the two germline ends. The germline gives CDR1 LGHNA, CDR2 YNFKEQ. CDR3 amino acids: CASSGGITYNEQFF. The CDR3 nucleotides read TGTGCCAGCTCAGGCGGGATCACCTACAATGAGCAGTTCTTC.

This chain joins TRBV7-6 and TRBJ2-1; 8 bases fit TRBD2. The CDR3 is 15 residues long. Germline assignment: CDR1 SGHVS and CDR2 FNYEAQ. J was trimmed by 7 bases and V by 2 bases; bases with no gene match: 7. In DNA, the CDR3 is TGTGCCAGCAGCTTACCGGGAGGGCCGCGGAATGAGCAGTTCTTC. Translation: CASSLPGGPRNEQFF.

The chain has TRBV29-1 and TRBJ2-1, with 7 bases lining up with TRBD2. CDR1 is SQVTM, CDR2 ANQGSEA, per germline. With 7 bases clipped from V and 6 bases from J, the junction kept 12 bases outside the gene matches. This CDR3 has 14 residues. Here the CDR3 reads CSAEGGRHSNEQFF. The CDR3 DNA reads as TGCAGCGCCGAAGGCGGGAGACACTCCAATGAGCAGTTCTTC.

As DNA, the CDR3 is TGTGCCTGGACCGGGACACTTACTGAAGCTTTCTTT. Amino acids: CAWTGTLTEAFF. The chain has TRBV30 and TRBJ1-1; D is possibly TRBD1 (6 bases). The CDR3 extends over 12 amino acids. Germline CDR1 GTSNPN, CDR2 SVGIG (reference sequence). V gave up 4 bases and J gave up 5 bases, with 11 bases separating them.

This chain connects TRBV11-3 to TRBJ2-5, with 7 nucleotides matching TRBD2. Looked up from germline, CDR1 is SGHNT and CDR2 is YENEEA. V lost 5 bases, J lost 4 bases, and 4 bases stayed unmatched. The CDR3 contains 13 residues. The CDR3 protein is CASSGRATETQYF. The CDR3 bases are TGTGCCAGCAGCGGGAGGGCCACAGAGACCCAGTACTTC.

V usage is TRBV7-9 and J usage is TRBJ2-7, with 8 bases matching TRBD1. The germline V gene encodes CDR1 SEHNR and CDR2 FQNEAQ (reference sequence). J was trimmed by 3 bases and V by 0 bases; bases with no gene match: 16. CDR3 length equals 19 residues. The CDR3 reads CASSLAGVLLDREVYEQYF. The CDR3 DNA follows: TGTGCCAGCAGCTTAGCGGGGGTCCTTTTGGACAGGGAAGTCTACGAGCAGTACTTC.

The chain joins TRBV10-3 to TRBJ2-1, with 7 bases lining up with TRBD2. Germline trimming cut 10 bases from V and 9 bases from J; bases unmatched to any gene: 6. Germline values: CDR1 ENHRY, CDR2 SYGVKD. The CDR3 contains 11 residues. CDR3 coding DNA: TGTGCCACGATGCGGGAGTTTGAGCAGTTCTTC. It translates to CATMREFEQFF.

V usage is TRBV7-9 and J usage is TRBJ1-6; D is uncertain. Germline-derived CDR1 and CDR2 are SEHNR and FQNEAQ (reference sequence). Trimming shortened V by 4 bases and J by 9 bases, and 4 bases separated the two germline ends. The CDR3 loop spans 11 amino acids. The CDR3 protein is CASSSLSPLHF. CDR3 DNA sequence: TGTGCCAGCAGCTCCCTTTCACCCCTCCACTTT.

J is TRBJ1-1 and V is TRBV19; D remains ambiguous. The germline V gene encodes CDR1 LNHDA and CDR2 SQIVND (reference sequence). CDR3 length: 15 amino acids. Deletions cut 5 bases from V and 4 bases from J, with 17 bases between. The CDR3 DNA reads as TGTGCCAGTAGTTCGATCACCAGGCTGGGCACTGAAGCTTTCTTT. Translating it yields CASSSITRLGTEAFF.

V and J are TRBV19 and TRBJ2-1, with a possible D match to TRBD2 (6 bases). V lost 5 bases, J lost 8 bases, and 13 bases lay in between. This CDR3 contains 13 residues. Germline CDR1 is LNHDA and CDR2 is SQIVND (reference sequence). This CDR3 is CASSGASVDEQFF. The CDR3 DNA reads TGTGCCAGTAGTGGGGCTAGCGTAGATGAGCAGTTCTTC.

In this sample, this clone turned up a few times. This chain joins TRBV5-6 and TRBJ2-7; tentative D call: TRBD2 (6 bases). CDR3 size: 14 residues. The germline gives CDR1 SGHDT, CDR2 YYEEEE. Trimming stripped 6 bases from V and 3 bases from J, with 16 bases between. The CDR3 DNA follows: TGTGCCAGCATCAACCGCGGGGAACACTACGAGCAGTACTTC. It codes for CASINRGEHYEQYF.

This rearrangement joins TRBV11-2 to TRBJ2-5, with TRBD2 matching 7 bases. The CDR3 is 15 amino acids. CDR1 and CDR2 from the germline V gene are SGHAT and FQNNGV. V lost 5 bases to trimming and J lost 5 bases; unmatched junction nucleotides: 11. This chain's CDR3 is CASSPRWREFETQYF. The CDR3 DNA reads as TGTGCCAGCAGCCCACGTTGGCGGGAGTTCGAGACCCAGTACTTC.